Included here is one TCR beta chain sequence, with context. In germline, CDR1 is KGHSH, CDR2 LQKENI. V dropped 3 bases and J dropped 9 bases, with 21 bases sitting between them. The CDR3 length is 16 residues. The data belong to a study of shared clonotypes between healthy human individuals. Produced via immunoSEQ multiplex PCR; TCRdb's table is partial and in-frame only. The sample lists fewer than 850,000 clones; about 78% were seen once. The sequenced sample was memory CD4+ T cells sorted from blood. Subset meaning: CD45RA-negative fraction. The TCR originated in a woman aged 30 to 39 in good health. This chain joins TRBV18 and TRBJ1-5; D is undetermined. CDR3 DNA sequence: TGTGCCAGCTCACCTGGAGAAGGGTCCGTTGACGGGCCCCAGCATTTT. It yields the protein CASSPGEGSVDGPQHF.